This TCR beta chain was sequenced in a study of cytomegalovirus exposure and HLA in healthy donors. V lost 0 bases, J lost 6 bases, and 6 bases lay in between. The germline CDR1 and CDR2 sequences are SGHDT and YYEEEE. This CDR3 comprises 13 residues. Vbeta (60) and Jbeta (13) primers were used in the PCR. Assay: immunoSEQ multiplex PCR; the TCRdb copy retains only in-frame clones and omits some. The table includes 150,000 to 200,000 clones, 79% detected once. This rearrangement joins TRBV5-6 to TRBJ2-2; D is possibly TRBD1 (5 bases). The clonotype comes from a woman aged 45-65 years in good health and CMV-seronegative. The material sequenced was PBMCs. The chain's CDR3 is CASSLAGPGELFF. The DNA for the CDR3 is TGTGCCAGCAGCTTGGCAGGGCCCGGGGAGCTGTTTTTT.